This T cell receptor (beta chain) was recorded in a study of blood T cell repertoires in COVID-19. Study-wide context: Samples came from the United States, Italy and Spain, spanning acute and convalescent COVID-19.

As originally analysed: Amplified reference gene primers provided the basis for estimating nucleated cell counts. Libraries were prepared by immunoSEQ multiplex PCR; TCRdb keeps only in-frame clonotypes and omits some of them. V and J calls and clone size come straight from that table; D and trimming were deduced from the DNA. The sample consists of fewer than 350,000 clones, 86% of them appearing once. CDR1 and CDR2 (germline): SNHLY, FYNNEI. The length of the CDR3 is 14 residues. V lost 7 bases and J 8 bases, leaving 20 bases between the germline ends. Across about two dozen US areas, participants ranged in age from roughly 18 to 95 years. Which cohort a participant joined came from the clinical history participants gave.

The sequence derives from a woman aged 40 to 50 with acute COVID-19. Sequenced sample: PBMCs or T cells enriched from blood (not recorded which). The chain recombines TRBV2 with TRBJ1-2; possibly TRBD1 for D (6 bases). The DNA for the CDR3 is TGTGCCAGCACCTCTAGGGGGGGCGCGTCCGGCTACACCTTC. It is translated as CASTSRGGASGYTF.